This is a list of T cell receptor beta chains from one sample in a study of cytomegalovirus exposure and HLA in healthy donors. Assay: immunoSEQ multiplex PCR; the TCRdb copy retains only in-frame clones and omits some. The sample includes some 130,000 clones, 75% to 80% seen only once; the top ten take 2.5% to 3.5%. Sequences were obtained from PBMCs. The source is a woman aged 25 to 39 in good health and CMV-seropositive. Each CDR3 is given with its conserved first and last residue. Fields, in order: CDR3 length, clone size, J gene, V gene, D gene, CDR3 DNA, CDR3 protein. D genes are given only for firm matches. Expanded clones get a size class; other rows say once, few or many, or leave the size out.

12 | - | TRBJ1-2 | TRBV25-1 | - | TGTGCCAGCAGTGATTCCTCCGATGGCTACACCTTC | CASSDSSDGYTF
17 | few | TRBJ2-1 | TRBV29-1 | TRBD2 | TGCAGCGCACCGGGACTAGCGGGGGCCCGCTCCTACAATGAGCAGTTCTTC | CSAPGLAGARSYNEQFF
15 | - | TRBJ1-6 | TRBV14 | - | TGTGCCAGCAGCCAAGAAAGGGCAGGGCGATCACCCCTCCACTTT | CASSQERAGRSPLHF
13 | - | TRBJ2-1 | TRBV7-2 | TRBD1 | TGTGCCAGCAGCCTCCGGGACAGTGATGAGCAGTTCTTC | CASSLRDSDEQFF
16 | - | TRBJ1-4 | TRBV10-2 | TRBD1 | TGCGCCAGCAGTGAGTCGTTCGGGACAGTCAATGAAAAACTGTTTTTT | CASSESFGTVNEKLFF
13 | - | TRBJ2-7 | TRBV25-1 | - | TGTGCCAGCAGTGACCCGATCAGTTACGAGCAGTACTTC | CASSDPISYEQYF
12 | - | TRBJ2-1 | TRBV5-4 | - | TGTGCCAGCAGCTCCTTCGGGAATGAGCAGTTCTTC | CASSSFGNEQFF
11 | few | TRBJ1-1 | TRBV2 | - | TGTGCCACACTAAAACAGGGCAAAGCTTTCTTT | CATLKQGKAFF
14 | - | TRBJ1-1 | TRBV18 | - | TGTGCCAGCTCACCACGGCAGGGTGACACTGAAGCTTTCTTT | CASSPRQGDTEAFF
14 | - | TRBJ2-5 | TRBV5-6 | - | TGTGCCAGCAGCTTGGGGACAGTCGAAGAGACCCAGTACTTC | CASSLGTVEETQYF
15 | - | TRBJ1-2 | TRBV4-1 | - | TGCGCCAGCAGCCAAGGGGTTTGGGGGGACTATGGCTACACCTTC | CASSQGVWGDYGYTF
16 | - | TRBJ2-3 | TRBV7-2 | TRBD2 | TGTGCCAGCAGTTCAAAGCCGGGACTAGGGACAGATACGCAGTATTTT | CASSSKPGLGTDTQYF
13 | few | TRBJ2-2 | TRBV2 | - | TGTGCCAGCAGTTTCTCCCTGAGCGGGGAGCTGTTTTTT | CASSFSLSGELFF
11 | few | TRBJ2-1 | TRBV29-1 | - | TGCAGCGTTGCTTATTACAATGAGCAGTTCTTC | CSVAYYNEQFF
13 | - | TRBJ2-7 | TRBV11-3 | - | TGTGCCAGCAGCTTGGGCCCGGCAAGAGAGCAGTACTTC | CASSLGPAREQYF
15 | - | TRBJ2-7 | TRBV11-1 | - | TGTGCCAGCAGGCAAAGCTTCGGGGGGCTATACGAGCAGTACTTC | CASRQSFGGLYEQYF
14 | once | TRBJ2-5 | TRBV6-5 | - | TGTGCCAGCAGTTACAGGGGTGTACAAGAGACCCAGTACTTC | CASSYRGVQETQYF
13 | - | TRBJ1-3 | TRBV5-6 | - | TGTGCCAGCAGCTTGGCCCGGGGAAACACCATATATTTT | CASSLARGNTIYF
15 | - | TRBJ1-2 | TRBV2 | TRBD1 | TGTGCCAGCAGGACAGGGGGCGGCCCTACCTATGGCTACACCTTC | CASRTGGGPTYGYTF
13 | - | TRBJ1-1 | TRBV4-3 | - | TGCGCCAGCAGCCCCGGACACAACACTGAAGCTTTCTTT | CASSPGHNTEAFF
14 | - | TRBJ1-4 | TRBV7-9 | TRBD1 | TGTGCCAGCAGCTCGGACAGGGGGCGGGAAAAACTGTTTTTT | CASSSDRGREKLFF
15 | - | TRBJ2-5 | TRBV5-4 | TRBD2 | TGTGCCAGCAGCTTGGCAGCGGGGGTTTTAGAGACCCAGTACTTC | CASSLAAGVLETQYF
15 | - | TRBJ2-7 | TRBV4-3 | TRBD1 | TGCGCCAGCAGCCAGCGACAGGGGGGGTCCTACGAGCAGTACTTC | CASSQRQGGSYEQYF